The present T cell receptor beta chain was sequenced within a study of cytomegalovirus exposure and HLA in healthy donors. Findings and caveats of the study: A later analysis appeared to link common viral pathogens to several of the most significant clusters. For cytomegalovirus status, the classifier reportedly gave diagnoses with high specificity and sensitivity. Confirmation was obtained in vitro that a few CMV-associated chains are specific for CMV antigens.

Both 60 Vbeta primers and 13 Jbeta primers went into the PCR. TCRdb's table, derived via immunoSEQ multiplex PCR, lists solely in-frame clones and lacks some. The sample holds hundreds of thousands of clones, approximately 80% seen once. Germline assignment: CDR1 SGHKS and CDR2 YYEKEE (reference sequence). There are 12 residues in the CDR3. V was shortened by 4 bases and J by 11 bases, with 15 bases between the two germline ends. A word on this clone: As yet, its antigen is unknown.

Sequencing was carried out using PBMCs. The receptor comes from a girl aged 2-15 years in good health and CMV-seronegative. The rearrangement links TRBV5-5 to TRBJ1-1, with D uncertain. The CDR3 region has the DNA TGTGCCAGCAGCCACATCGAGGGTAATGCTTTCTTT. Translation: CASSHIEGNAFF.